Listed below are T cell receptor beta chains from one sample, sequenced in a study of technical replicates of blood from several donors. Clones were sequenced by immunoSEQ multiplex PCR, and TCRdb holds only the in-frame ones, with some missing. The sample has roughly 57,000 clones, roughly 95% seen once. Sequencing was done on a sample of PBMCs. These receptors all come from a human donor in good health. Some clones in this sample may be carry-over from other donors' samples. CDR3s include the opening cysteine and the closing phenylalanine or tryptophan. Each record gives: J gene, clone size, V gene, D gene, CDR3 DNA, CDR3 protein. A D gene is named only where the DNA matches it firmly. Clone size is given for some rows only: seen once, a few or many times, or a class if the clone is expanded.

j_gene: TRBJ2-1
abundance: -
v_gene: TRBV7-9
d_gene: -
CDR3nt: TGTGCCAGCAGCTACACCGAAGGCGGTGAGCAGTTCTTC
CDR3aa: CASSYTEGGEQFF

j_gene: TRBJ1-1
abundance: -
v_gene: TRBV21-1
d_gene: -
CDR3nt: TGTGCCAGCAGCAAAGCTTGGCGGATGAACACTGAAGCTTTCTTT
CDR3aa: CASSKAWRMNTEAFF

j_gene: TRBJ2-5
abundance: once
v_gene: TRBV19
d_gene: TRBD1
CDR3nt: TGTGCCAGTAAAGCCGGGACAGGGGCAGATGAGACCCAGTACTTC
CDR3aa: CASKAGTGADETQYF

j_gene: TRBJ1-2
abundance: few
v_gene: TRBV7-2
d_gene: -
CDR3nt: TGTGCCAGCAGCCTCGACGCGACAGGAGGCTACACCTTC
CDR3aa: CASSLDATGGYTF

j_gene: TRBJ2-2
abundance: -
v_gene: TRBV4-1
d_gene: TRBD1
CDR3nt: TGCGCCAGCAGCCCCTCCGGGACAGGGACCAACGGGGAGCTGTTTTTT
CDR3aa: CASSPSGTGTNGELFF

j_gene: TRBJ2-1
abundance: -
v_gene: TRBV5-1
d_gene: TRBD1
CDR3nt: TGCGCCAGCAGCTTGGTTTCCGGGACAGGGGTCCATGAGCAGTTCTTC
CDR3aa: CASSLVSGTGVHEQFF

j_gene: TRBJ2-7
abundance: -
v_gene: TRBV29-1
d_gene: TRBD2
CDR3nt: TGCAGCGTTGAAGAGGGAGGGACCGAATCCTACGAGCAGTACTTC
CDR3aa: CSVEEGGTESYEQYF

j_gene: TRBJ2-7
abundance: -
v_gene: TRBV5-6
d_gene: -
CDR3nt: TGTGCCAGCAGTATGAGGGGCCCGCGGGGCGAGCAGTACTTC
CDR3aa: CASSMRGPRGEQYF

j_gene: TRBJ2-2
abundance: once
v_gene: TRBV7-9
d_gene: TRBD1
CDR3nt: TGTGCCAGCAGCCTAGGGACAGGGGCCACCGGGGAGCTGTTTTTT
CDR3aa: CASSLGTGATGELFF

j_gene: TRBJ2-1
abundance: -
v_gene: TRBV7-2
d_gene: TRBD2
CDR3nt: TGTGCCAGCAGCACCGGCGTGAGACTAGCGCCTTACAATGAGCAGTTCTTC
CDR3aa: CASSTGVRLAPYNEQFF

j_gene: TRBJ2-3
abundance: -
v_gene: TRBV7-8
d_gene: -
CDR3nt: TGTGCCAGCAGCCCCCGGGTCAGGACAGTAACAGATACGCAGTATTTT
CDR3aa: CASSPRVRTVTDTQYF

j_gene: TRBJ2-3
abundance: -
v_gene: TRBV5-1
d_gene: -
CDR3nt: TGCGCCAGCAGCCCCCATTTTGGGACAAGCACAGATACGCAGTATTTT
CDR3aa: CASSPHFGTSTDTQYF

j_gene: TRBJ2-2
abundance: -
v_gene: TRBV13
d_gene: TRBD2
CDR3nt: TGTGCCAGCAGCCGGGAACCTAGCGGGAGATTGAACACCGGGGAGCTGTTTTTT
CDR3aa: CASSREPSGRLNTGELFF

j_gene: TRBJ2-5
abundance: -
v_gene: TRBV11-2
d_gene: -
CDR3nt: TGTGCCAGCAGCCGTGGACTGGTACCGGGGACCCAGTACTTC
CDR3aa: CASSRGLVPGTQYF

j_gene: TRBJ2-1
abundance: -
v_gene: TRBV7-2
d_gene: -
CDR3nt: TGTGCCAGCAGCTTAGCTGGAGGGACCATCAATGAGCAGTTCTTC
CDR3aa: CASSLAGGTINEQFF

j_gene: TRBJ2-5
abundance: -
v_gene: TRBV7-8
d_gene: TRBD2
CDR3nt: TGTGCCAGCAGCCTGAGCGGGAAACAAGAGACCCAGTACTTC
CDR3aa: CASSLSGKQETQYF

j_gene: TRBJ1-1
abundance: -
v_gene: TRBV11-1
d_gene: -
CDR3nt: TGTGCCAGCAGCTTAGTTCAGGCCACTGAAGCTTTCTTT
CDR3aa: CASSLVQATEAFF